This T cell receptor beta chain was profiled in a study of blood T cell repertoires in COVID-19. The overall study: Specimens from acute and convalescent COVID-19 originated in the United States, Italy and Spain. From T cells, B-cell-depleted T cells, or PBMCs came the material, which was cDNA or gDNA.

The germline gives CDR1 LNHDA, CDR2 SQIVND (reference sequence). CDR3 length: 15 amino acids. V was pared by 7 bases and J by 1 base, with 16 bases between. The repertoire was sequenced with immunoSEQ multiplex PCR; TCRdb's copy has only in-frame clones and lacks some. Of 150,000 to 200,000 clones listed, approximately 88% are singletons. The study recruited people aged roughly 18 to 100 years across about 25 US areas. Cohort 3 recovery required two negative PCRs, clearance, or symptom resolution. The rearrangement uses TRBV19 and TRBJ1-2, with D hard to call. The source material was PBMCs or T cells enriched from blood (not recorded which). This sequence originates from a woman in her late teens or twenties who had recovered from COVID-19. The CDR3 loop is CASKDTGILNYGYTF. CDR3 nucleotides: TGTGCCAGTAAGGATACGGGGATCCTTAACTATGGCTACACCTTC.